Listed here is a single T cell receptor (beta chain). The antigen remains unidentified. This sample is drawn from a study of tumor-infiltrating lymphocytes in localized non-small cell lung cancer. The overall study: The cohort mixed smokers and never-smokers, several histologies, and some post-neoadjuvant-chemotherapy samples.

Study observations and caveats: TCRbeta sequencing showed higher T cell infiltration in tumors than uninvolved lung. T-cell fraction did not differ between immunotypes IM1 and IM2. Different pieces of the same tissue were used for each assay.

This table comes from immunoSEQ multiplex PCR, and its TCRdb copy is limited to in-frame clones, with some not included. The sample lists about 9,200 clones, 60% seen once, with 11% in the top ten. The sequencing sample was made of uninvolved lung tissue not adjacent to the tumor. This TCR was sampled from a human donor with non-small cell lung cancer.

CDR3 sequence (DNA): TGTGCCAGCAGTGAAGGACAGGGCCTCACAGATACGCAGTATTTT. Its translation is CASSEGQGLTDTQYF. This chain joins TRBV6-1 and TRBJ2-3; 7 bases align to TRBD1. The CDR3 spans 15 residues. The germline V gene has CDR1 MNHNS and CDR2 SASEGT. The V segment lost 1 base and the J segment 2 bases; nucleotides outside the gene matches: 3.